The 23 T cell receptor beta chains presented below share a single source sample, sequenced in a study of regulatory T cells in long-lasting Graves disease. The authors built TCR beta libraries using iRepertoire HTBI primers and Arm-PCR of CDR3 regions. In TCRdb, the multiplex PCR reads were re-called with MiXCR into one record per CDR3 protein. The data contain hundreds of thousands of distinct CDR3 sequences, 15% to 20% of them singletons. The time point was: newly diagnosed GD, antithyroid drugs for less than 3 months. TCR sequences were obtained from RNA taken from PBMCs. The same data also went into a second study, on T cells in Graves' hyperthyroidism and ophthalmopathy.

The sample in question was peripheral blood mononuclear cells (PBMCs), obtained at new diagnosis, from a patient treated with antithyroid drugs. These receptors were taken from a woman in her 30s with Graves disease.

This clonotype has ten or more counts. The CDR3 loop is CATSREGNEKLFF. The CDR3 nucleotides read TGTGCCACCAGCAGAGAGGGGAATGAAAAACTGTTTTTT. The rearrangement uses TRBV15 and TRBJ1-4; D gene unclear. V was cut by 0 bases and J by 5 bases, with 4 bases left in between. CDR3 length: 13 residues. Germline loops: CDR1 LNHNV, CDR2 YYDKDF (reference sequence). The full variable domain, rest sourced from reference TRBV15 and TRBJ1-4, is DAMVIQNPRYQVTQFGKPVTLSCSQTLNHNVMYWYQQKSSQAPKLLFHYYDKDFNNEADTPDNFQSRRPNTSFCFLDIRSPGLGDTAMYLCATSREGNEKLFFGSGTQLSVL.

This clonotype has just a few counts. The genes are TRBV11-2 and TRBJ2-3; TRBD2 aligns across 8 bases. J gave up 8 bases and V 1 base, and 14 bases lay outside the gene matches. Germline V lookup: CDR1 SGHAT, CDR2 FQNNGV. The CDR3 loop spans 17 amino acids. CDR3 DNA sequence: TGTGCCAGCAGCTTAGCGGCAAGCGGGAGTATGGTGGGTACGCAGTATTTT. Its translation is CASSLAASGSMVGTQYF. Combining the CDR3 with reference TRBV11-2 and TRBJ2-3 gives the whole variable domain EAGVAQSPRYKIIEKRQSVAFWCNPISGHATLYWYQQILGQGPKLLIQFQNNGVVDDSQLPKDRFSAERLKGVDSTLKIQPAKLEDSAVYLCASSLAASGSMVGTQYFGPGTRLTVL.

The chain recombines TRBV15 with TRBJ2-3, with D perhaps TRBD2 (5 bases). This CDR3 comprises 16 residues. Looked up from germline, CDR1 is LNHNV and CDR2 is YYDKDF (reference sequence). Trimming took 1 base from V and 5 from J, leaving 16 bases between them. In DNA, the CDR3 is TGTGCCACCAGCAGAGGAGCGACTACATCGGGAGATACGCAGTATTTT. It yields the protein CATSRGATTSGDTQYF.

This clonotype was counted ten times or more. The genes are TRBV11-1 and TRBJ2-2; the match to TRBD2 covers 10 bases. This CDR3 has 15 residues. Trimming took 3 bases from V and 4 from J; bases not matched to a gene: 2. The germline V gene encodes CDR1 SGHAT and CDR2 FQDESV (reference sequence). This chain's CDR3 is CASSLQREGTGELFF. CDR3 nucleotide sequence: TGTGCCAGCAGCTTGCAGCGGGAGGGCACCGGGGAGCTGTTTTTT.

This clonotype was observed many times. The V and J genes are TRBV7-2 and TRBJ1-3; D might be TRBD1 (5 bases). The CDR3 spans 14 residues. Trimming pared 5 bases from V and 6 bases from J, leaving 14 bases between. Germline CDR1 SGHTA, CDR2 FQGNSA. CDR3 residues: CASSPGGVENTIYF. The CDR3 nucleotides are TGTGCCAGCAGCCCGGGGGGGGTTGAAAACACCATATATTTT.

This clonotype showed up many times. This chain joins TRBV28 and TRBJ2-1; D gene uncertain. Between the trimmed V and J ends, which lost 6 bases and 4 bases, there was a span of 10 bases. The CDR3 extends over 13 amino acids. The V gene's germline CDR1 is MDHEN and CDR2 SYDVKM. CDR3: CASRRPLYNEQFF. DNA of the CDR3: TGTGCCAGCAGGAGACCTCTTTACAATGAGCAGTTCTTC.

This clonotype was seen many times. The chain combines TRBV5-1 with TRBJ2-7, with a weak D call TRBD1 (5 bases). Germline V gene sequence: CDR1 SGHRS, CDR2 YFSETQ. V was trimmed by 4 bases and J by 5 bases, leaving 10 bases between them. The CDR3 is 12 amino acids. The CDR3 DNA reads TGCGCCAGCAGCGCCGACAGTAACGAGCAGTACTTC. Amino acids: CASSADSNEQYF.

In this sample, this clonotype turned up a few times. The chain joins TRBV28 to TRBJ1-6; maybe TRBD1 (6 bases). The CDR3 contains 17 residues. Germline loops: CDR1 MDHEN, CDR2 SYDVKM. V shed 3 bases and J shed 9 bases, with 21 bases lying between them. DNA for the CDR3: TGTGCCAGCAGTTTCCCCCCCGGGACACGGGGGAGTTCACCCCTCCACTTT. Translated, it gives CASSFPPGTRGSSPLHF.

This clonotype was seen repeatedly, ten times or more. An end of the junction does not agree with germline; a read error may underlie this. The chain has TRBV28 and TRBJ1-4, with D maybe TRBD1 (5 bases). Germline CDR1 is MDHEN and CDR2 is SYDVKM. This CDR3 comprises 11 residues. The CDR3 loop reads CASSLPPRTQF. The CDR3 DNA sequence: TGTGCCAGCAGTTTACCCCCTCGGACACAGTTT.

This clonotype was found many times. One junction end does not reproduce the germline sequence, and a read error may be involved. The chain recombines TRBV28 with TRBJ2-4, with TRBD2 matching 15 bases. CDR3 length equals 13 residues. CDR1 MDHEN and CDR2 SYDVKM come from the germline V gene. CDR3 in amino acids: CASSPGLAGGEFF. The CDR3 nucleotides read TGTGCCAGCAGCCCTGGACTAGCGGGAGGGGAGTTCTTC.

As for this clonotype: One end of the junction varies from germline; a read error may be responsible. The V gene is TRBV6-1, the J gene TRBJ2-3; D may match TRBD1 or TRBD2 (5 bases each). The length of the CDR3 is 16 residues. The V gene's germline CDR1 is MNHNS and CDR2 SASEGT. The CDR3 loop is CASSLTPGRSTDAQYF. The DNA of the CDR3 is TGTGCCAGCAGCCTTACTCCGGGACGTAGCACAGATGCGCAGTATTTT.

In the case of this clonotype: One end of the junction does not line up with germline, which may come from a read error. The rearrangement joins TRBV5-1 to TRBJ2-4; the D is unclear. The CDR3 is made up of 14 amino acids. In germline, CDR1 is SGHRS, CDR2 YFSETQ. The DNA of the CDR3 is TGTGCCAGCAGCTTGACCATAGCCAAAAACATTCAGTACTTC. Protein: CASSLTIAKNIQYF. The variable domain in full, completed from reference TRBV5-1 and TRBJ2-4, reads KAGVTQTPRYLIKTRGQQVTLSCSPISGHRSVSWYQQTPGQGLQFLFEYFSETQRNKGNFPGRFSGRQFSNSRSEMNVSTLELGDSALYLCASSLTIAKNIQYFGAGTRLSVL.

The chain couples TRBV4-1 to TRBJ2-1; TRBD2 matches 7 bases. This CDR3 is built from 15 residues. V lost 2 bases to trimming and J lost 10 bases; unmatched junction nucleotides: 11. The germline gives CDR1 MGHRA, CDR2 YSYEKL. CDR3 in DNA: TGCGCCAGCAGCCAACGGGGACTCGCGGGGGAAGAGCAGTTCTTC. This translates into CASSQRGLAGEEQFF.

This clonotype was counted only a few times. The rearrangement uses TRBV28 and TRBJ1-6; weak D call: TRBD1 (5 bases). The V gene lost 6 bases and the J gene lost 2 bases, with 8 bases spanning the gap. Germline values: CDR1 MDHEN, CDR2 SYDVKM. This CDR3 has 14 residues. The CDR3 nucleotides are TGTGCCAGCAGCGACAGCGCCTATAATTCACCCCTCCACTTT. This encodes CASSDSAYNSPLHF.

This clonotype was seen ten or more times. V and J are TRBV12-5 and TRBJ2-3; D remains unclear. V dropped 4 bases and J dropped 3 bases, with 8 bases sitting between them. The CDR3 has 13 amino acids. The germline V gene encodes CDR1 LGHNT and CDR2 FRNRAP. The CDR3, as DNA: TGTGCTAGTGGTTCGCCTGGGACAGATACGCAGTATTTT. This codes for CASGSPGTDTQYF.

This clonotype appeared many times. J is TRBJ2-7 and V is TRBV7-9; the D call may be TRBD1 or TRBD2 (5 bases each). V lost 5 bases to trimming and J lost 2 bases, with 10 bases between them. The germline V gene has CDR1 SEHNR and CDR2 FQNEAQ (reference sequence). The CDR3 totals 13 residues. CDR3 sequence: CASSRDGTYEQYF. DNA of the CDR3: TGTGCCAGCAGCCGGGACGGCACCTACGAGCAGTACTTC.

This clonotype was detected many times. The V gene is TRBV28, the J gene TRBJ1-1; the match to TRBD1 covers 8 bases. The V gene end was trimmed by 4 bases and the J gene end by 1 base; junction bases not matched to a gene: 8. Germline V CDR1 and CDR2: MDHEN, SYDVKM. The CDR3 is 16 amino acids. The CDR3 DNA is TGTGCCAGCAGTTCCCAGGGGGCAGTAAAGAACACTGAAGCTTTCTTT. As protein: CASSSQGAVKNTEAFF.

CDR3 nucleotide sequence: TGTGCCAGCAGTGAATGGAACTACCCGGAGACCCAGTACTTC. It encodes CASSEWNYPETQYF. The chain recombines TRBV25-1 with TRBJ2-5; the D is unclear. Germline-derived CDR1 and CDR2 are MGHDK and SYGVNS. CDR3 length: 14 amino acids. Trimming cost V 1 base and J 5 bases, with 11 bases left between them.

CDR3 bases: TGTGCCAGCAGCCAAGAAAACGGAGGGGAGACCCAGTACTTC. Its translation: CASSQENGGETQYF. The gene calls are TRBV3-1 and TRBJ2-5, with D possibly being TRBD2 (6 bases). V was trimmed by 0 bases and J by 5 bases, leaving 10 bases between them. The length of the CDR3 is 14 residues. Germline assignment: CDR1 LGHDT and CDR2 YNNKEL (reference sequence).

The J gene is TRBJ2-2, the V gene TRBV6-9; D unclear. CDR1 MNHGY and CDR2 SVAAGI come from the germline V gene. V was shortened by 3 bases and J by 4 bases, with 18 bases between the two germline ends. The CDR3 has 17 residues. The CDR3 region is CASSYSGPPWGTGELFF. CDR3 coding DNA: TGTGCCAGCAGTTACTCCGGCCCTCCCTGGGGCACCGGGGAGCTGTTTTTT.

For this clonotype: One end of the junction is discordant with germline, which a read error may explain. The rearrangement uses TRBV10-3 and TRBJ1-6; 11 bases agree with TRBD1. The length of the CDR3 is 14 residues. CDR1 ENHRY and CDR2 SYGVKD come from the germline V gene. The CDR3 sequence: CATSGTGGGSPLHF. The CDR3 nucleotides read TGTGCCACCAGTGGGACAGGGGGGGGTTCACCCCTCCACTTT.

The rearrangement joins TRBV5-1 to TRBJ1-2; no clear D gene. The V gene lost 3 bases and the J gene lost 1 base, with 7 bases spanning the gap. This CDR3 has 13 amino acids. Per germline, CDR1 SGHRS and CDR2 YFSETQ. This chain's CDR3 is CASSSDGNYGYTF. For the CDR3, the DNA is TGCGCCAGCAGCTCGGACGGTAACTATGGCTACACCTTC.

The sample holds many counts of this clonotype. CDR3 residues: CASSERGGRGTDTQYF. DNA for the CDR3: TGTGCCAGCTCCGAAAGGGGCGGGAGAGGCACAGATACGCAGTATTTT. The gene calls are TRBV2 and TRBJ2-3; 7 nucleotides match TRBD2. Per germline, CDR1 SNHLY and CDR2 FYNNEI. The CDR3 has 16 amino acids. The V gene end was trimmed by 8 bases and the J gene end by 1 base; junction bases not matched to a gene: 12.